This record covers a single T cell receptor beta chain. Antigen unknown. The sample comes from a study of OX40 agonist ivuxolimab in advanced cancers. Across the whole study: Those enrolled were 82.7% male, with a mean age of roughly 60 years and ages from about 20 to 80.

Whole-study results and caveats: Expanded clones tended on average to be more numerous among CD8+ T cells than CD4+.

The CDR3 runs to 15 residues. Germline CDR1 is MNHEY and CDR2 is SMNVEV (reference sequence). V lost 4 bases to trimming and J lost 7 bases; unmatched junction nucleotides: 8. Libraries were prepared by immunoSEQ multiplex PCR; TCRdb keeps only in-frame clonotypes and omits some of them. The top ten clones hold around 0.42% of a sample with under 65,000 clones, approximately 89% of them seen once. Excluded were patients having autoimmune disease history or systemic immunosuppression. The receptor was isolated from an adult with an advanced solid tumor such as melanoma, head and neck, liver or kidney cancer. The chain links TRBV27 to TRBJ1-4; TRBD1 matches at 8 bases. Specimen: CD4+ or CD8+ T cells sorted from blood, collected in a trial of the OX40 agonist ivuxolimab. The CDR3 here is CASSSQGAGSEKLFF. The CDR3 nucleotides read TGTGCCAGCAGTTCTCAGGGGGCTGGGTCTGAAAAACTGTTTTTT.